The 13 T cell receptor beta chains presented below share a single source sample, sequenced in a study of CD8 T cells in Susac syndrome. Roughly 0.45 to 1 ug RNA was reverse transcribed with random hexamers. TCRdb fed the immunoSEQ multiplex PCR reads into MiXCR, producing one record per CDR3 protein. This sample has around 71,000 distinct CDR3 sequences, with 93% found just once. Specimen: CD4+ T cells from PBMCs. Receptor source: a human donor with Susac syndrome.

The chain uses TRBV30 and TRBJ1-1; no definite D call. V lost 3 bases, J lost 11 bases, and 13 bases lay in between. Germline V gene sequence: CDR1 GTSNPN, CDR2 SVGIG (reference sequence). The CDR3 has 11 amino acids. CDR3 in amino acids: CAWSSKEVAFF. CDR3 DNA sequence: TGTGCCTGGAGCTCCAAGGAGGTGGCTTTCTTT.

This sequence joins TRBV28 and TRBJ2-7; 7 bases map to TRBD1. This CDR3 has 14 residues. In germline, CDR1 is MDHEN, CDR2 SYDVKM. V lost 2 bases to trimming and J lost 4 bases; unmatched junction nucleotides: 5. CDR3 bases: TGTGCCAGCAGTTTAAGTGGGACAGTATACGAGCAGTACTTC. Protein sequence: CASSLSGTVYEQYF. The variable domain in full, completed from reference TRBV28 and TRBJ2-7, reads DVKVTQSSRYLVKRTGEKVFLECVQDMDHENMFWYRQDPGLGLRLIYFSYDVKMKEKGDIPEGYSVSREKKERFSLILESASTNQTSMYLCASSLSGTVYEQYFGPGTRLTVT.

This chain uses TRBV4-2 with TRBJ2-3, with D unresolved. Per the germline V gene, CDR1 is LGHNA and CDR2 is YNFKEQ. V shed 1 base and J shed 7 bases, with 9 bases lying between them. The CDR3 runs to 13 residues. The CDR3 sequence: CASSQGEENTQYF. The CDR3 nucleotides are TGTGCCAGCAGCCAAGGCGAGGAGAATACGCAGTATTTT.

V gene TRBV28 combines with J gene TRBJ2-7; 7 nucleotides agree with TRBD2. The CDR3 contains 16 residues. V dropped 6 bases and J dropped 2; count of bases not matched to a gene: 13. CDR1 and CDR2 from the germline V gene are MDHEN and SYDVKM. The CDR3 spells CASRGGGFQPPYEQYF. The CDR3 region has the DNA TGTGCCAGCAGGGGGGGAGGGTTCCAGCCTCCCTACGAGCAGTACTTC.

V and J are TRBV4-1 and TRBJ2-3; 8 bases align to TRBD1. The V segment lost 4 bases and the J segment 5 bases; nucleotides outside the gene matches: 5. Per germline, CDR1 MGHRA and CDR2 YSYEKL. This CDR3 contains 14 residues. CDR3 residues: CASSPDRVGDTQYF. The CDR3 coding sequence is TGCGCCAGCAGCCCGGACAGGGTTGGAGATACGCAGTATTTT.

The chain couples TRBV7-9 to TRBJ2-4; D remains unclear. Germline V lookup: CDR1 SEHNR, CDR2 FQNEAQ (reference sequence). This CDR3 spans 14 amino acids. V lost 2 bases, J lost 0 bases, and 5 bases lay in between. The CDR3 sequence: CASSLLQAKNIQYF. The CDR3 DNA reads as TGTGCCAGCAGCTTACTGCAAGCCAAAAACATTCAGTACTTC.

This clonotype was recorded a few times. The chain has TRBV6-5 and TRBJ2-7, with TRBD1 identical over 9 bases. V shed 10 bases, J shed 3 bases, and the junction held 10 bases outside the gene matches. CDR1 is MNHEY, CDR2 SVGAGI, per germline. The CDR3 totals 14 residues. The CDR3 protein is CATNPWDRDYEQYF. Here the CDR3 DNA reads TGTGCCACCAACCCCTGGGACAGGGACTACGAGCAGTACTTC.

This rearrangement joins TRBV15 to TRBJ1-1; TRBD1 might be the D (6 bases). Germline CDR1 LNHNV, CDR2 YYDKDF (reference sequence). This CDR3 is built from 11 residues. Deletions cut 1 base from V and 11 bases from J, with 8 bases between. In nucleotides, the CDR3 is TGTGCCACCAGCAGAGCAGGGGTTGCTTTCTTT. Its protein product is CATSRAGVAFF.

CDR3 sequence reads: CASTNRGGDGYTF. CDR3 nucleotides: TGTGCCAGCACAAACCGGGGAGGGGACGGCTACACCTTC. This sequence joins TRBV28 and TRBJ1-2; D may be TRBD1 (5 bases). The CDR3 sequence is 13 residues long. CDR1 is MDHEN, CDR2 SYDVKM, per germline. V shed 7 bases and J shed 8 bases, with 17 bases lying between them.

The gene calls are TRBV6-2 or TRBV6-3 and TRBJ1-2; maybe TRBD1 (6 bases). Germline assignment: CDR1 MNHEY and CDR2 SVGEGT. The V end was cut by 5 bases, the J end by 6 bases, with 10 bases between. This CDR3 spans 12 amino acids. The CDR3 reads CASSNYRDGYTF. CDR3 nucleotide sequence: TGTGCCAGCAGTAACTACAGGGATGGCTACACCTTC.

The chain combines TRBV12-3 or TRBV12-4 with TRBJ1-1; TRBD1 is a possible D gene (6 bases). Trimming took off 3 bases at V and 2 bases at J, with 16 bases between the two ends. The CDR3 extends over 16 amino acids. The CDR3 protein is CASSLGGGSPNTEAFF. The CDR3 nucleotides read TGTGCCAGCAGTTTGGGAGGGGGGTCCCCAAACACTGAAGCTTTCTTT.

The chain joins TRBV6-2 or TRBV6-3 to TRBJ1-2, with D possibly matching TRBD1 (5 bases). Germline V lookup: CDR1 MNHEY, CDR2 SVGEGT. Trimming took off 6 bases at V and 9 bases at J, with 17 bases between the two ends. This CDR3 region has 13 residues. As DNA, the CDR3 is TGTGCCAGCAGGCCTACAGGCCTATCGAGCTACACCTTC. Its translation is CASRPTGLSSYTF.

The chain has TRBV20-1 and TRBJ2-1; 9 bases line up with TRBD2. The J segment lost 0 bases and the V segment lost 2 bases, leaving 2 bases of the junction unmatched. The germline CDR1 and CDR2 sequences are DFQATT and SNEGSKA (reference sequence). The CDR3 is made up of 15 amino acids. CDR3 nucleotides: TGCAGTGCTAGAAAGCGGGGGGTCTCCTACAATGAGCAGTTCTTC. Encoded protein: CSARKRGVSYNEQFF.